A selection of T cell receptor beta chains follows, all from one sample in a study of T cell clones after liver transplantation. Repertoires were generated with immunoSEQ multiplex PCR, while TCRdb's copy carries only in-frame clones and drops some. Here the sample spans 85,000 to 110,000 clones, 84% being singletons. The sample in question was CD4+ T cells from blood, obtained around 4 years after liver transplant. The receptor set was obtained from a human patient who received a liver transplant. Some T cells may trace back to the graft donor. Both conserved end residues are part of each CDR3. D genes are given only for firm matches.

>TRBV6-1|TRBJ1-4|-
TGTGCCAGCAGTGAAGGGAGGGTTCGGGAAAAACTGTTTTTT
CASSEGRVREKLFF
>TRBV5-8|TRBJ2-7|-
TGTGCCAGCAATTCCTTCGGTCGGGGGACATCCTACGAGCAGTACTTC
CASNSFGRGTSYEQYF
>TRBV27|TRBJ2-5|-
TGTGCCAGCAGAAAGATGACCACCGTCCAGGAGACCCAGTACTTC
CASRKMTTVQETQYF
>TRBV4-3|TRBJ2-2|-
TGCGCCAGCAGTCCTCAGGCAGGAGAGGACACCGGGGAGCTGTTTTTT
CASSPQAGEDTGELFF
>TRBV9|TRBJ2-3|-
TGTGCCAGCAGCGTAGGATCCAGTCTCGACACAGATACGCAGTATTTT
CASSVGSSLDTDTQYF
>TRBV7-8|TRBJ2-7|-
TGTGCCAGCAGCTACCGGGACGGCTCCTACGAGCAGTACTTC
CASSYRDGSYEQYF
>TRBV19|TRBJ1-3|-
TGTGCCAGTAGAGGGGCACGCACTTACTCTGGAAACACCATATATTTT
CASRGARTYSGNTIYF
>TRBV6-6|TRBJ2-1|TRBD1
TGTGCCAGCAGGACAGACAGGGGATTGGGTAATGAGCAGTTCTTC
CASRTDRGLGNEQFF
>TRBV4-2|TRBJ2-2|TRBD2
TGTGCCAGCAAGAACGGGGGGGCCAGCACCGGGGAGCTGTTTTTT
CASKNGGASTGELFF
>TRBV2|TRBJ1-3|-
TGTGCCAGCACCATGGATGCTGGAAACACCATATATTTT
CASTMDAGNTIYF